The next 27 T cell receptor beta chains were all read from a single sample in a study of blood T cell repertoires in COVID-19. Measured with immunoSEQ multiplex PCR; TCRdb has only the in-frame clones, and not every one. The sample holds 55,000 to 65,000 clones, approximately 85% seen once. Specimen: peripheral blood. All receptors derive from a human donor in a cohort sampled during active COVID-19.

The chain couples TRBV18 to TRBJ2-1, with TRBD2 matching 8 bases. CDR1 and CDR2 from the germline V gene are KGHSH and LQKENI. CDR3 length equals 16 residues. Trimming cost V 3 bases and J 0 bases; bases outside gene matches: 4. CDR3 loop: CASSPPGGVSYNEQFF. The CDR3 DNA reads as TGTGCCAGCTCACCTCCGGGGGGGGTCTCCTACAATGAGCAGTTCTTC.

J is TRBJ1-5 and V is TRBV5-6; D is unresolved. The CDR3 consists of 12 residues. CDR1 and CDR2 from the germline V gene are SGHDT and YYEEEE. Trimming pared 6 bases from V and 3 bases from J, leaving 7 bases between. CDR3 sequence reads: CASTVANQPQHF. In DNA form, the CDR3 reads TGTGCCAGCACCGTAGCCAATCAGCCCCAGCATTTT.

This clone was observed once. The J gene is TRBJ2-1, the V gene TRBV6-2 or TRBV6-3; the match to TRBD2 covers 8 bases. This CDR3 region has 14 residues. Germline CDR1 reads MNHEY; CDR2 reads SVGEGT. V was pared by 6 bases and J by 4 bases, with 5 bases of the junction left unmatched. The CDR3 loop reads CASSQLADYNEQFF. The CDR3 DNA reads TGTGCCAGCAGCCAACTAGCGGATTACAATGAGCAGTTCTTC.

The chain is built from TRBV29-1 and TRBJ1-5, with a weak D call TRBD1 (5 bases). The CDR3 covers 15 residues. The germline V gene has CDR1 SQVTM and CDR2 ANQGSEA. V was shortened by 4 bases and J by 7 bases, with 20 bases between the two germline ends. The CDR3 coding sequence is TGCAGCGTTGGAGAAGGCAGGGTGCCCGGACAGCCCCAGCATTTT. Its translation is CSVGEGRVPGQPQHF.

The V and J genes are TRBV18 and TRBJ2-5, with D hard to call. The CDR3 sequence is 14 residues long. Germline values: CDR1 KGHSH, CDR2 LQKENI. Trimming pared 2 bases from V and 2 bases from J, leaving 9 bases between. DNA for the CDR3: TGTGCCAGCTCACCAAATGAGAAACAAGAGACCCAGTACTTC. Its protein is CASSPNEKQETQYF.

The V and J genes are TRBV28 and TRBJ1-4; D is uncertain. Trimming removed 5 bases at V and 8 bases at J, with 27 bases between. The CDR3 contains 18 residues. CDR1 and CDR2 from the germline V gene are MDHEN and SYDVKM. The CDR3 here is CASSLPGFGGGEREKLFF. The CDR3 coding sequence is TGTGCCAGCAGTCTCCCCGGGTTCGGAGGCGGTGAAAGGGAAAAACTGTTTTTT.

V usage is TRBV11-2 and J usage is TRBJ1-1, with D possibly TRBD1 on 5 matching bases. The germline V gene encodes CDR1 SGHAT and CDR2 FQNNGV. The CDR3 is 13 residues long. With 1 base removed from V and 9 bases from J, the gap between germline ends came to 12 bases. CDR3 loop: CASSLGTNLQAFF. CDR3 sequence (DNA): TGTGCCAGCAGCTTAGGGACAAACCTACAAGCTTTCTTT.

The chain recombines TRBV6-5 with TRBJ2-7; TRBD1 matches at 7 bases. J gave up 7 bases and V 6 bases, and 12 bases lay outside the gene matches. CDR3 length equals 14 residues. From germline, CDR1 is MNHEY and CDR2 SVGAGI. The CDR3 DNA reads TGTGCCAGCAGGGCTTTAACGACAGGGCTAGAGCAGTACTTC. Translating it yields CASRALTTGLEQYF.

The V and J genes are TRBV4-1 and TRBJ2-7, with 10 bases aligning to TRBD2. CDR3 length equals 19 residues. CDR1 and CDR2 from the germline V gene are MGHRA and YSYEKL. The V and J ends lost 0 bases and 3 bases, in that order; junction bases with no gene match: 14. In DNA, the CDR3 is TGCGCCAGCAGCCAAGATGCTGGTAGCGGGGGGCGGAAGATCTACGAGCAGTACTTC. Its translation is CASSQDAGSGGRKIYEQYF.

The chain uses TRBV30 and TRBJ2-5; D uncertain. Trimming stripped 3 bases from V and 1 base from J, with 9 bases between. The CDR3 has 13 amino acids. Germline loops: CDR1 GTSNPN, CDR2 SVGIG (reference sequence). The CDR3 loop reads CAWRAMIQETQYF. The CDR3 coding sequence is TGTGCCTGGAGGGCCATGATCCAAGAGACCCAGTACTTC.

The count of this clone is one. This chain uses TRBV11-3 with TRBJ2-1; TRBD2 matches 10 bases. CDR1 SGHNT and CDR2 YENEEA come from the germline V gene. The CDR3 runs 15 residues. J lost 8 bases, V lost 4 bases, and 8 bases had no gene match. CDR3 nucleotide sequence: TGTGCCAGCAGCTCCCCTAGCGGGGGCCGCGATGAGCAGTTCTTC. This codes for CASSSPSGGRDEQFF.

V is TRBV19 and J is TRBJ1-6; 8 nucleotides align to TRBD1. The CDR3 loop spans 15 amino acids. Germline CDR1 LNHDA, CDR2 SQIVND (reference sequence). Trimming at V came to 0 bases and at J to 10 bases, leaving 5 bases not matched to a gene. Here the CDR3 reads CASSIDDRGESPLHF. In DNA, the CDR3 is TGTGCCAGTAGTATAGATGACAGGGGTGAGTCACCCCTCCACTTT.

This clone was observed a single time. The J gene is TRBJ2-7, the V gene TRBV2; D possibly corresponds to TRBD1 (5 bases). Trimming shortened V by 4 bases and J by 0 bases, and 10 bases separated the two germline ends. The V gene's germline CDR1 is SNHLY and CDR2 FYNNEI. The CDR3 runs 14 residues. CDR3 bases: TGTGCCAGCAGTGTCGAGACAGCCTCCTACGAGCAGTACTTC. Encoded protein: CASSVETASYEQYF. The full variable domain, with the rest looked up from reference TRBV2 and TRBJ2-7, is EPEVTQTPSHQVTQMGQEVILRCVPISNHLYFYWYRQILGQKVEFLVSFYNNEISEKSEIFDDQFSVERPDGSNFTLKIRSTKLEDSAMYFCASSVETASYEQYFGPGTRLTVT.

The V call is TRBV19, the J call TRBJ2-5; D possibly corresponds to TRBD2 (6 bases). This CDR3 region has 13 residues. Germline assignment: CDR1 LNHDA and CDR2 SQIVND (reference sequence). The V and J ends lost 3 bases and 5 bases respectively, with 10 bases between them. The CDR3: CASSIDAGETQYF. In DNA form, the CDR3 reads TGTGCCAGTAGTATCGACGCGGGGGAGACCCAGTACTTC.

This chain joins TRBV3-1 (or the pseudogene TRBV3-2) and TRBJ2-2, with 8 nucleotides matching TRBD2. CDR1 LGHDT and CDR2 YNNKEL come from the germline V gene (reference sequence). The CDR3 has 14 residues. Losses at the gene ends were 4 bases for V and 6 bases for J; bases not matched to a gene: 4. CDR3 coding DNA: TGTGCCAGCAGCCGCCGGGGGGGCCCCGGGGAGCTGTTTTTT. Translation: CASSRRGGPGELFF.

This clone was seen only once. The rearrangement links TRBV7-2 to TRBJ2-5; 11 nucleotides align to TRBD2. The CDR3 is made up of 16 amino acids. V was pared by 5 bases and J by 2 bases, with 7 bases of the junction left unmatched. Germline CDR1 SGHTA, CDR2 FQGNSA. Here the CDR3 reads CASSPVAGGGQETQYF. DNA for the CDR3: TGTGCCAGCAGCCCTGTAGCGGGGGGGGGTCAAGAGACCCAGTACTTC.

The DNA for the CDR3 is TGCGCCAGCAGCTTGGGACAGTATCAGCCCCAGCATTTT. Translating it yields CASSLGQYQPQHF. V usage is TRBV5-1 and J usage is TRBJ1-5; weak D call: TRBD1 (5 bases). Between the trimmed V and J ends, which lost 0 bases and 5 bases, there was a span of 6 bases. There are 13 residues in the CDR3. The germline V gene has CDR1 SGHRS and CDR2 YFSETQ. Full variable domain (missing parts from reference TRBV5-1 and TRBJ1-5): KAGVTQTPRYLIKTRGQQVTLSCSPISGHRSVSWYQQTPGQGLQFLFEYFSETQRNKGNFPGRFSGRQFSNSRSEMNVSTLELGDSALYLCASSLGQYQPQHFGDGTRLSIL.

The V gene is TRBV28, the J gene TRBJ2-1, with 8 positions matching TRBD1. V shed 5 bases and J 9 bases; nucleotides not matched to a gene: 12. The germline CDR1 and CDR2 sequences are MDHEN and SYDVKM. This CDR3 comprises 15 residues. In DNA form, the CDR3 reads TGTGCCAGCAGTCCATACGGGACAGGCTCGAGTGAGCAGTTCTTC. Its protein is CASSPYGTGSSEQFF.

The rearrangement uses TRBV2 and TRBJ1-4, with 8 bases fitting TRBD1. After removal of 7 bases from V and 14 bases from J, the junction contained 3 bases not matched to a gene. Germline V gives CDR1 SNHLY, CDR2 FYNNEI. This CDR3 is 10 amino acids long. The CDR3 loop reads CASTRDRLFF. CDR3 DNA sequence: TGTGCCAGCACTCGGGACAGGCTGTTTTTT. The variable domain in full, with the rest retrieved from reference TRBV2 and TRBJ1-4, is EPEVTQTPSHQVTQMGQEVILRCVPISNHLYFYWYRQILGQKVEFLVSFYNNEISEKSEIFDDQFSVERPDGSNFTLKIRSTKLEDSAMYFCASTRDRLFFGSGTQLSVL.

The V call is TRBV6-5, the J call TRBJ1-2; D uncertain. The CDR3 is made up of 13 amino acids. Trimming shortened V by 2 bases and J by 6 bases, and 10 bases separated the two germline ends. From germline, CDR1 is MNHEY and CDR2 SVGAGI. CDR3 in amino acids: CASSYELRDGYTF. Here the CDR3 DNA reads TGTGCCAGCAGTTACGAACTGCGGGATGGCTACACCTTC.

J is TRBJ2-2 and V is TRBV2; perhaps TRBD1 as D (6 bases). Germline loops: CDR1 SNHLY, CDR2 FYNNEI. V lost 4 bases, J lost 0 bases, and 9 bases lay in between. This CDR3 is 15 amino acids long. CDR3 protein: CASSGDRSNTGELFF. In DNA form, the CDR3 reads TGTGCCAGCAGTGGTGACAGGTCGAACACCGGGGAGCTGTTTTTT.

This clone occurred once. The chain has TRBV5-4 and TRBJ1-3, with 8 nucleotides matching TRBD1. The CDR3 covers 16 residues. The germline gives CDR1 SGHNT, CDR2 YYREEE (reference sequence). J was trimmed by 4 bases and V by 2 bases; bases with no gene match: 8. The CDR3 DNA reads TGTGCCAGCAGCTTAGGACAGGGTTCAGGAGGAAACACCATATATTTT. This gives the protein CASSLGQGSGGNTIYF.

This clone appeared a single time. The chain uses TRBV3-1 (or the pseudogene TRBV3-2) and TRBJ1-3, with D possibly being TRBD1 (6 bases). Trimming stripped 2 bases from V and 4 bases from J, with 18 bases between. CDR1 and CDR2 (germline): LGHDT, YNNKEL (reference sequence). The CDR3 extends over 17 amino acids. Here the CDR3 DNA reads TGTGCCAGCAGCCAAAGGAGAGGCCCCAGGGGCGGAAACACCATATATTTT. Translating gives CASSQRRGPRGGNTIYF.

The rearrangement links TRBV7-8 to TRBJ2-7; the D gene is possibly TRBD1 (5 bases). The length of the CDR3 is 13 residues. CDR1 and CDR2 (germline): SGHVS, FQNEAQ. Trimming stripped 5 bases from V and 5 bases from J, with 13 bases between. CDR3 DNA: TGTGCCAGCAGCCCTCCCAGGGCCAACGAGCAGTACTTC. Translating it yields CASSPPRANEQYF.

The chain has TRBV7-2 and TRBJ1-5; D is uncertain. The V and J ends lost 4 bases and 2 bases respectively, with 12 bases between them. The CDR3 extends over 15 amino acids. Germline V gives CDR1 SGHTA, CDR2 FQGNSA. CDR3 sequence (DNA): TGTGCCAGCAGCTCCGCAAACTTGGGCAATCAGCCCCAGCATTTT. Translating gives CASSSANLGNQPQHF. The whole variable domain, remainder taken from reference TRBV7-2 and TRBJ1-5, is GAGVSQSPSNKVTEKGKDVELRCDPISGHTALYWYRQSLGQGLEFLIYFQGNSAPDKSGLPSDRFSAERTGGSVSTLTIQRTQQEDSAVYLCASSSANLGNQPQHFGDGTRLSIL.

The chain recombines TRBV5-4 with TRBJ2-1, with 8 bases matching TRBD2. This CDR3 region has 19 residues. The V gene end was trimmed by 0 bases and the J gene end by 6 bases; junction bases not matched to a gene: 17. In germline, CDR1 is SGHNT, CDR2 YYREEE (reference sequence). For the CDR3, the DNA is TGTGCCAGCAGCTTGGCCGTTTGGCTGGGACTAGGAGCCCCCAATGAGCAGTTCTTC. It is translated as CASSLAVWLGLGAPNEQFF.

The V gene is TRBV5-1, the J gene TRBJ2-3; 9 positions match TRBD2. CDR3 length equals 15 residues. Germline V lookup: CDR1 SGHRS, CDR2 YFSETQ. Germline trimming cut 0 bases from V and 3 bases from J; bases unmatched to any gene: 2. The CDR3 reads CASSLETSGTDTQYF. Here the CDR3 DNA reads TGCGCCAGCAGCTTGGAGACTAGCGGAACAGATACGCAGTATTTT.